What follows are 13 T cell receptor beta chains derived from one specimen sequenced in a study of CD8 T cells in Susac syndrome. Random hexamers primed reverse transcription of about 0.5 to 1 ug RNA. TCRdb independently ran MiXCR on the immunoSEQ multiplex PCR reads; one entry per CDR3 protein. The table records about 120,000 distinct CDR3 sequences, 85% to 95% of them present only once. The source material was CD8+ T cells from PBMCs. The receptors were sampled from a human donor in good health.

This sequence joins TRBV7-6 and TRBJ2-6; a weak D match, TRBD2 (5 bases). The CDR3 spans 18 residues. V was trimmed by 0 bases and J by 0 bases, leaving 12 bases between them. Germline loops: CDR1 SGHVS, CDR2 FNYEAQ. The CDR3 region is CASSLAGDFFSGANVLTF. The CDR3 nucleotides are TGTGCCAGCAGCTTAGCCGGGGATTTCTTCTCTGGGGCCAACGTCCTGACTTTC.

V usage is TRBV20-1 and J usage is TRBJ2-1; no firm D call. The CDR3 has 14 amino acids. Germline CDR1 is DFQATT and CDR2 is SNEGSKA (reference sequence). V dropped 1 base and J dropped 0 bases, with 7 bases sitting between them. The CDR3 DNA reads TGCAGTGCTAGAGGACGAAGCTCCTACAATGAGCAGTTCTTC. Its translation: CSARGRSSYNEQFF.

The CDR3 here is CASRFDSAEQYF. The CDR3, as DNA: TGTGCCAGCAGGTTTGACAGTGCCGAGCAGTACTTC. The rearrangement joins TRBV2 to TRBJ2-7, with D tentatively TRBD1 (5 bases). Germline V lookup: CDR1 SNHLY, CDR2 FYNNEI. V dropped 6 bases and J dropped 6 bases, with 12 bases sitting between them. The CDR3 loop spans 12 amino acids.

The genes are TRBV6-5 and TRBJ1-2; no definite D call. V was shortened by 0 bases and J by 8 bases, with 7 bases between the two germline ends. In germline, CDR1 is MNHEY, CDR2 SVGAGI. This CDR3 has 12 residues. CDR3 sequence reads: CASSYSNQGYTF. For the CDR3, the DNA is TGTGCCAGCAGTTACTCGAATCAAGGCTACACCTTC.

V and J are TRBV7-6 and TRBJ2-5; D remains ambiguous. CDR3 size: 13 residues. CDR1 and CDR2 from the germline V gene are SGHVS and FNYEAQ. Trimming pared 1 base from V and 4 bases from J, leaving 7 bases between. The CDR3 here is CASSLVIGETQYF. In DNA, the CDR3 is TGTGCCAGCAGCTTAGTGATCGGAGAGACCCAGTACTTC.

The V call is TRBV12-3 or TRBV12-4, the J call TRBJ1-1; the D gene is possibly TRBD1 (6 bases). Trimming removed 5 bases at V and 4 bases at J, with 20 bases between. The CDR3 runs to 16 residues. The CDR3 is CASSAGQLGWGTEAFF. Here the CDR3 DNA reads TGTGCCAGCAGTGCTGGACAGCTCGGATGGGGCACTGAAGCTTTCTTT.

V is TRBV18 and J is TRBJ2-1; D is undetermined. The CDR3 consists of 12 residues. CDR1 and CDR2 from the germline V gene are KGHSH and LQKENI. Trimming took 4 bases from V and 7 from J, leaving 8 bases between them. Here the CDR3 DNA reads TGTGCCAGCTCACAGGGAACGAATGAGCAGTTCTTC. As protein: CASSQGTNEQFF.

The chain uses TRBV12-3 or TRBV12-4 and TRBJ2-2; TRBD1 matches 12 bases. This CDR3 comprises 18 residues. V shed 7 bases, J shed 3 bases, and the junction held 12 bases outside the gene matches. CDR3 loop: CASTARARDRGHTGELFF. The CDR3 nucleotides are TGTGCCAGCACCGCTAGGGCTAGGGACAGGGGGCACACCGGGGAGCTGTTTTTT.

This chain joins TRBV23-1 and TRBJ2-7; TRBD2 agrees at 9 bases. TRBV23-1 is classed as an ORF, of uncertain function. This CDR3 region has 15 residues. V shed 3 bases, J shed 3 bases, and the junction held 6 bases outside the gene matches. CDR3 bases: TGCGCCAGCAGTCACCGGACTAGCGAGTTCTACGAGCAGTACTTC. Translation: CASSHRTSEFYEQYF.

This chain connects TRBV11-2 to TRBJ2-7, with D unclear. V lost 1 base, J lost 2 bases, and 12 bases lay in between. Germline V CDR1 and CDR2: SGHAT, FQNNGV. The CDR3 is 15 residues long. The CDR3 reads CASSLVDRWTYEQYF. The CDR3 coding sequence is TGTGCCAGCAGCTTAGTGGACCGATGGACCTACGAGCAGTACTTC.

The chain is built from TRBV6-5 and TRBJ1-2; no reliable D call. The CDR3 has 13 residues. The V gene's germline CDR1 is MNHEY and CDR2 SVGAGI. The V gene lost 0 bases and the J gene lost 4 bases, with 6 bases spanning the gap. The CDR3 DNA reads TGTGCCAGCAGTTACTCGAACAGCTATGGCTACACCTTC. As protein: CASSYSNSYGYTF.

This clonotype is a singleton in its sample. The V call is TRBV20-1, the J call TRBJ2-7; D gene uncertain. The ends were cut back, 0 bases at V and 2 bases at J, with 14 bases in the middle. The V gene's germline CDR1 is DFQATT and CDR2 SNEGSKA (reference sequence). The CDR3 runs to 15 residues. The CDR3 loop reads CSARDPGFSAYEQYF. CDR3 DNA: TGCAGTGCTAGAGATCCCGGGTTCTCGGCCTACGAGCAGTACTTC.

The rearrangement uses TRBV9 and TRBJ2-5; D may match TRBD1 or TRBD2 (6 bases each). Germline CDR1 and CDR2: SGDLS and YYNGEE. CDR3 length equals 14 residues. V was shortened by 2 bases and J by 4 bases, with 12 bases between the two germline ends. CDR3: CASSVSGGGETQYF. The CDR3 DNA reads TGTGCCAGCAGCGTCTCCGGAGGGGGAGAGACCCAGTACTTC. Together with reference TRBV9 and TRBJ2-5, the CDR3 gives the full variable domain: DSGVTQTPKHLITATGQRVTLRCSPRSGDLSVYWYQQSLDQGLQFLIQYYNGEERAKGNILERFSAQQFPDLHSELNLSSLELGDSALYFCASSVSGGGETQYFGPGTRLLVL.